These T cell receptor beta chains were read from a single sample in a study of T-cell reconstitution after alpha-beta-depleted transplantation in children. TCRdb itself ran the PCR reads through MiXCR, one entry per CDR3 protein. Of more than 200,000 distinct CDR3 sequences in the sample, roughly 25% were seen once. The source material was PBMCs, sampled before TCRalphabeta/CD19-depleted stem cell transplant. Receptor source: a girl aged 2-10 years with Fanconi anemia, due to receive a stem cell transplant. Each CDR3 is given with its conserved first and last residue. D genes are given only for firm matches. Clone size is stated in some rows and not others, as once, few, many or a class when expanded.

J	size	V	D	DNA	CDR3
TRBJ2-7	-	TRBV5-1	-	TGCGCCAGCAGTCCAGCCGGGACGCCAGAGCAGTACTTC	CASSPAGTPEQYF
TRBJ2-1	-	TRBV7-9	-	TGTGCCAGCAGCCCTCTTGTTGAGCAGTTCTTC	CASSPLVEQFF
TRBJ2-1	once	TRBV20-1	TRBD2	TGCAGTGCTAGAGATCCTTGGGAGGGCCTTTACAATGAGCAGTTCTTC	CSARDPWEGLYNEQFF
TRBJ2-2	many	TRBV20-1	-	TGCAGTGCTAGGCCCCTCGGGGACACCGGGGAGCTGTTTTTT	CSARPLGDTGELFF
TRBJ2-3	many	TRBV29-1	TRBD1	TGCAGCGTATGGACAGGGGATAGAGATACGCAGTATTTT	CSVWTGDRDTQYF
TRBJ2-3	many	TRBV29-1	-	TGCAGCGTTGAAGAGGGGGCAACCACAGATACGCAGTATTTT	CSVEEGATTDTQYF
TRBJ2-2	-	TRBV7-2	-	TGTGCCAGTGAGGAGCTGAACACCGGGGAGCTGTTTTTT	CASEELNTGELFF
TRBJ2-5	many	TRBV29-1	-	TGCAGCGCTCATCGGCAGACCCAGTACTTC	CSAHRQTQYF
TRBJ2-3	many	TRBV29-1	-	TGCAGCGTTGAAGAGGCCCCACTTCCCGCAGATACGCAGTATTTT	CSVEEAPLPADTQYF
TRBJ2-4	many	TRBV20-1	-	TGCAGTGCTGGAGAGAGTGCAGGTTCCAGCCTAAACATTCAGTACTTC	CSAGESAGSSLNIQYF
TRBJ2-1	few	TRBV12-3/TRBV12-4	TRBD1	TGTGCCAGCAGCGCTCTAGGGACAGGGGGCGCGAATGAGCAGTTCTTC	CASSALGTGGANEQFF
TRBJ2-1	-	TRBV7-3	TRBD2	TGTGCCAGCAGCGTGACTAGCGGGCCTTACAATGAGCAGTTCTTC	CASSVTSGPYNEQFF
TRBJ2-7	few	TRBV7-3	TRBD2	TGTGCCAGCAGGTCTACGGGGGGTGCCTACGAGCAGTACTTC	CASRSTGGAYEQYF
TRBJ2-1	few	TRBV20-1	-	TGCAGTGCTAGAGGCGGGATGGTCTACAATGAGCAGTTCTTC	CSARGGMVYNEQFF
TRBJ2-1	few	TRBV7-2	TRBD2	TGTGCCAGCAGCTTAGATTTGGCGGGGGGGTACAATGAGCAGTTCTTC	CASSLDLAGGYNEQFF
TRBJ1-2	-	TRBV20-1	-	TGCAGTGCTCACGGGGCTAACTATGGCTACACCTTC	CSAHGANYGYTF
TRBJ2-7	few	TRBV28	-	TGTGCCAGCACGAGACCCACCGTTTACGAGCAGTACTTC	CASTRPTVYEQYF
TRBJ2-1	many	TRBV27	-	TGTGCCAGCAGCCACTCCTACAATGAGCAGTTCTTC	CASSHSYNEQFF
TRBJ2-3	many	TRBV4-2	TRBD2	TGTGCCAGCAGCCAAGAGGGCGGGAGGATTACAGATACGCAGTATTTT	CASSQEGGRITDTQYF
TRBJ2-1	few	TRBV27	TRBD2	TGTGCCAGCAGTCGGACTAGCGGGAGGGCGAGCAGATACAATGAGCAGTTCTTC	CASSRTSGRASRYNEQFF
TRBJ2-1	many	TRBV12-3/TRBV12-4	-	TGTGCCAGCAGTTTCTCATTAAAGTGGGCGCTTGACAATGAGCAGTTCTTC	CASSFSLKWALDNEQFF
TRBJ2-5	many	TRBV4-2	-	TGTGCCAGCAGCCAAGCTAGTGGAGAGACCCAGTACTTC	CASSQASGETQYF
TRBJ2-3	-	TRBV7-2	-	TGTGCCAGCAGCGACGGAGGGGCAGATACGCAGTATTTT	CASSDGGADTQYF
TRBJ1-1	-	TRBV20-1	TRBD1	TGCAGTGCTAGAGATCGGACAGGGACGAGCACTGAAGCTTTCTTT	CSARDRTGTSTEAFF
TRBJ1-1	-	TRBV6-5	-	TGTGCCAGCAGTTACGGGACAACGAACACTGAAGCTTTCTTT	CASSYGTTNTEAFF
TRBJ2-3	-	TRBV5-1	TRBD2	TGCGCCAGCAGCTTGGCCTCGCTAGCGGGAGGGCTTGGAGATACGCAGTATTTT	CASSLASLAGGLGDTQYF
TRBJ2-2	-	TRBV5-1	TRBD2	TGCGCCAGCAGCCACGGACTAGCGGACACCGGGGAGCTGTTTTTT	CASSHGLADTGELFF
TRBJ2-1	few	TRBV3-1	TRBD2	TGTGCCAGCAGCGACCGGACTAGCGGTTACAATGAGCAGTTCTTC	CASSDRTSGYNEQFF
TRBJ2-5	-	TRBV9	TRBD2	TGTGCCAGCAGCGCTAGCGGGACGCCTCAAGAGACCCAGTACTTC	CASSASGTPQETQYF
TRBJ2-7	many	TRBV5-1	TRBD1	TGCGCCAGCAGCCCATCGGGGACAGGACTCTACGAGCAGTACTTC	CASSPSGTGLYEQYF
TRBJ2-1	-	TRBV29-1	TRBD2	TGCAGCGTTGCGAGGACTAGCGGGAGGACTGAGCAGTTCTTC	CSVARTSGRTEQFF
TRBJ1-2	many	TRBV29-1	-	TGCAGCGTTGAAGGGGATTCCTATGGCTACACCTTC	CSVEGDSYGYTF
TRBJ1-4	-	TRBV29-1	-	TGCAGCGTTGCCGGCAGTGAAAAACTGTTTTTT	CSVAGSEKLFF
TRBJ2-7	-	TRBV7-2	-	TGTGCCAGCAGCCCCCTTGTGGAGCAGTACTTC	CASSPLVEQYF
TRBJ2-7	many	TRBV6-5	TRBD2	TGTGCCAGCAGTTACTCTAATTTACTAGCGGGGACCTACGAGCAGTACTTC	CASSYSNLLAGTYEQYF
TRBJ1-1	few	TRBV25-1	-	TGTGCCAGCAGTGAATATTTGCCGAACACTGAAGCTTTCTTT	CASSEYLPNTEAFF
TRBJ2-5	many	TRBV29-1	TRBD1	TGCAGCGTTGAGGCCGGGACAGGGTCAGAGACCCAGTACTTC	CSVEAGTGSETQYF
TRBJ2-4	-	TRBV28	TRBD2	TGTGCCAGCACCGGACTAGGCCTAGCCAAAAACATTCAGTACTTC	CASTGLGLAKNIQYF
TRBJ2-2	few	TRBV12-3/TRBV12-4	TRBD2	TGTGCCAGCAGGTCACTAGCGGGGGGGCTAAACACCGGGGAGCTGTTTTTT	CASRSLAGGLNTGELFF
TRBJ2-3	-	TRBV29-1	TRBD2	TGCAGCGTTGAACCCGCGGGAGTCCCCACAGATACGCAGTATTTT	CSVEPAGVPTDTQYF
TRBJ2-7	few	TRBV29-1	-	TGCAGCGTTCCGGACGGTTACGAGCAGTACTTC	CSVPDGYEQYF
TRBJ2-2	-	TRBV12-3/TRBV12-4	-	TGTGCCAGCAGTTTCGGGGTTTCCTCCGGCGGGGAGCTGTTTTTT	CASSFGVSSGGELFF
TRBJ1-5	few	TRBV29-1	-	TGCAGCGTTGAACGACAGTTGAATCAGCCCCAGCATTTT	CSVERQLNQPQHF
TRBJ2-3	-	TRBV2	-	TGTGCCAGGCAGGGACCTAGCACAGATACGCAGTATTTT	CARQGPSTDTQYF
TRBJ1-5	-	TRBV7-2	-	TGTGCCAGCAGTCAAAGTGACAGGAGGCAGCCCCAGCATTTT	CASSQSDRRQPQHF
TRBJ2-5	many	TRBV12-3/TRBV12-4	-	TGTGCCAGCAGTTTAGACTGGGTAACCCAAGAGACCCAGTACTTC	CASSLDWVTQETQYF
TRBJ2-1	-	TRBV27	TRBD2	TGTGCCAGCAGTTCGTGGGGACTAGCGGGAGAGAAGGGTGAGCAGTTCTTC	CASSSWGLAGEKGEQFF
TRBJ2-1	-	TRBV7-6	-	TGTGCCAGCAGCTGGGGAACAGGACATGATGAGCAGTTCTTC	CASSWGTGHDEQFF
TRBJ1-3	once	TRBV6-1	-	TGTGCCAGCAGTGAAATTGGGGCGCCGATTTCTGGAAACACCATATATTTT	CASSEIGAPISGNTIYF
TRBJ2-7	many	TRBV20-1	-	TGCAGTGCTAGCTCAGAGGCGGGATATCTTTACGAGCAGTACTTC	CSASSEAGYLYEQYF
TRBJ1-5	many	TRBV12-3/TRBV12-4	-	TGTGCCAGCAGTTTGAGGACAGAGAATATGCCCCAGCATTTT	CASSLRTENMPQHF
TRBJ2-2	-	TRBV7-7	-	TGTGCCAGCAGCTTAAATAGGGTTACCGGGGAGCTGTTTTTT	CASSLNRVTGELFF
TRBJ2-2	-	TRBV7-8	TRBD2	TGTGCCAGCAGCTTATTGGGTAGCGGGAGGGCCCCCACCGGGGAGCTGTTTTTT	CASSLLGSGRAPTGELFF
TRBJ1-3	-	TRBV5-1	-	TGCGCCAGCAGCTTGGGGCAGCCTGGAAACACCATATATTTT	CASSLGQPGNTIYF